This TCR beta chain was retrieved from a study of T cell changes during pregnancy in multiple sclerosis. The germline V gene has CDR1 SGHTA and CDR2 FQGNSA. The CDR3 runs to 12 residues. V was cut by 5 bases and J by 0 bases, with 5 bases left in between. Assay used: immunoSEQ multiplex PCR; TCRdb lists only in-frame clones, some missing. The sample has 45,000 to 60,000 clones; approximately 94% are singletons. This specimen was CD4+ T cells from peripheral blood mononuclear cells, taken before pregnancy. The chain recombines TRBV7-2 with TRBJ2-7; no clear D. The origin of this receptor is a female donor with multiple sclerosis, enrolled in a pregnancy study. The CDR3 sequence is CASSPSSYEQYF. For the CDR3, the DNA is TGTGCCAGCAGCCCGAGCTCCTACGAGCAGTACTTC.